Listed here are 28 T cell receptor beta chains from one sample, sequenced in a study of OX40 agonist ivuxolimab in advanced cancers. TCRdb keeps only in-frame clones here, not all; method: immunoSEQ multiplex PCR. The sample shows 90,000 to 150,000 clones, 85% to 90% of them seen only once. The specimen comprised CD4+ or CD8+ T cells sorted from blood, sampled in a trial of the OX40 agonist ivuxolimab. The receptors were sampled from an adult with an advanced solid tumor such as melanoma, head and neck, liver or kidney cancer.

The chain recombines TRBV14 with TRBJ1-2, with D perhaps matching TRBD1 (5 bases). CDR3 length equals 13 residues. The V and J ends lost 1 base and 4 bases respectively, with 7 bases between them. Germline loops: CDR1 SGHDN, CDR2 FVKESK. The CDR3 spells CASSQGQTYGYTF. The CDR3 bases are TGTGCCAGCAGCCAAGGACAGACCTATGGCTACACCTTC.

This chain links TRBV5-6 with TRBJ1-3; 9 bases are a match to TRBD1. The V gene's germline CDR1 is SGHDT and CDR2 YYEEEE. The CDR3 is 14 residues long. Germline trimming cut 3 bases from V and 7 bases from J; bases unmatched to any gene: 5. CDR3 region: CASSSWDRVNTIYF. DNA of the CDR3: TGTGCCAGCAGCTCCTGGGACAGGGTGAACACCATATATTTT.

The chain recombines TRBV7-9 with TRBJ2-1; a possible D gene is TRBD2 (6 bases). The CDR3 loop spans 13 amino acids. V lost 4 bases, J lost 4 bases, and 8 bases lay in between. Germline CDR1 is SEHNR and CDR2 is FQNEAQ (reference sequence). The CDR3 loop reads CASSSGLYNEQFF. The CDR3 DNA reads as TGTGCCAGCAGCTCGGGACTTTACAATGAGCAGTTCTTC. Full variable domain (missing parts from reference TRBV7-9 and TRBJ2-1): DTGVSQNPRHKITKRGQNVTFRCDPISEHNRLYWYRQTLGQGPEFLTYFQNEAQLEKSRLLSDRFSAERPKGSFSTLEIQRTEQGDSAMYLCASSSGLYNEQFFGPGTRLTVL.

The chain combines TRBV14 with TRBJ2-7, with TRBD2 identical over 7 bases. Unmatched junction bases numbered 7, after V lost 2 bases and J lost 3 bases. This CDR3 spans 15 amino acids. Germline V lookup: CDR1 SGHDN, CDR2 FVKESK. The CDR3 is CASSQLAALSYEQYF. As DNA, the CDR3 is TGTGCCAGCAGCCAACTAGCGGCGCTGAGCTACGAGCAGTACTTC. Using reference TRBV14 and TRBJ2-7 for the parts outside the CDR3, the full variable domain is EAGVTQFPSHSVIEKGQTVTLRCDPISGHDNLYWYRRVMGKEIKFLLHFVKESKQDESGMPNNRFLAERTGGTYSTLKVQPAELEDSGVYFCASSQLAALSYEQYFGPGTRLTVT.

CDR3 DNA sequence: TGCGCCAGCAGCCGGAACGGAGGGGGGTATGAGCAGTTCTTC. This gives the protein CASSRNGGGYEQFF. This chain uses TRBV4-3 with TRBJ2-1; D could derive from TRBD1 or TRBD2 (6 bases each). Germline V gene data show CDR1 as LGHNA and CDR2 as YSLEER. This CDR3 has 14 residues. V gave up 4 bases and J gave up 8 bases, with 15 bases separating them.

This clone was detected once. The CDR3 loop reads CASSSTGTGQYTQYF. The DNA for the CDR3 is TGTGCCAGCAGTTCAACCGGGACAGGGCAATATACGCAGTATTTT. The J gene is TRBJ2-3, the V gene TRBV28; 9 bases match TRBD1. From germline, CDR1 is MDHEN and CDR2 SYDVKM. Losses at the gene ends were 4 bases for V and 7 bases for J; bases not matched to a gene: 9. This CDR3 has 15 residues. Variable domain in full (rest from reference TRBV28 and TRBJ2-3): DVKVTQSSRYLVKRTGEKVFLECVQDMDHENMFWYRQDPGLGLRLIYFSYDVKMKEKGDIPEGYSVSREKKERFSLILESASTNQTSMYLCASSSTGTGQYTQYFGPGTRLTVL.

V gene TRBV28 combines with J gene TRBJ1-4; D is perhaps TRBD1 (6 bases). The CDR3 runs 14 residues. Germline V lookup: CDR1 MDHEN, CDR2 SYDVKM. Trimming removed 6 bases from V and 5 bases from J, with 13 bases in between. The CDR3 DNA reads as TGTGCCAGCAGGGACGGGGGGCTAAATGAAAAACTGTTTTTT. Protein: CASRDGGLNEKLFF.

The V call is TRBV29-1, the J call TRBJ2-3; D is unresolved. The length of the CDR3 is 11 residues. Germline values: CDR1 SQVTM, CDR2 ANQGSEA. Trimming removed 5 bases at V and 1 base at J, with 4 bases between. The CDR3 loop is CSVLRTDTQYF. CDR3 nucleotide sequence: TGCAGCGTTCTGCGCACAGATACGCAGTATTTT.

The CDR3 DNA is TGTGCCAGCAGCCGAACACAGGGTGAAGATACGCAGTATTTT. Amino acids: CASSRTQGEDTQYF. This chain joins TRBV27 and TRBJ2-3; weak D call: TRBD1 (6 bases). The ends were cut back, 6 bases at V and 5 bases at J, with 15 bases in the middle. Germline V lookup: CDR1 MNHEY, CDR2 SMNVEV (reference sequence). The CDR3 spans 14 residues.

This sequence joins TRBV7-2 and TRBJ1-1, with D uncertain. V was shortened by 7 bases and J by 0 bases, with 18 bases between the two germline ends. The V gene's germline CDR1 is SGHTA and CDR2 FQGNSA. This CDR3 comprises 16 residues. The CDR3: CASNPRWVRVNTEAFF. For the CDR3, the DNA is TGTGCCAGCAACCCCCGGTGGGTCCGGGTGAACACTGAAGCTTTCTTT.

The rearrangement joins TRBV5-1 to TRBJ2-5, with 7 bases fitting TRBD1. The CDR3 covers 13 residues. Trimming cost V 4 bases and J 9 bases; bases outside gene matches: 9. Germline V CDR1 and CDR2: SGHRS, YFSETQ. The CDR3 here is CASSPDRDGAQYF. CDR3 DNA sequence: TGCGCCAGCAGCCCCGACAGGGACGGGGCCCAGTACTTC.

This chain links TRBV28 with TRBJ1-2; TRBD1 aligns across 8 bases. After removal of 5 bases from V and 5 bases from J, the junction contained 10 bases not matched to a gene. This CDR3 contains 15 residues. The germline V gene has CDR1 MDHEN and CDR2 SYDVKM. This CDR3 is CASSPRDRLLYGYTF. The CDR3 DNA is TGTGCCAGCAGTCCCCGGGACAGGCTCCTTTATGGCTACACCTTC.

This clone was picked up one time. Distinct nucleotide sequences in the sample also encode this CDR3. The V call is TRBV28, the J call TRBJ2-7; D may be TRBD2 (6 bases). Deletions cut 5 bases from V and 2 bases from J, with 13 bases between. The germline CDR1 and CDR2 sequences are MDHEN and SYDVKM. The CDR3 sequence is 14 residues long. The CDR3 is CASSPGTVPYEQYF. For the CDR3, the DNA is TGTGCCAGCAGTCCCGGGACTGTCCCCTACGAGCAGTACTTC.

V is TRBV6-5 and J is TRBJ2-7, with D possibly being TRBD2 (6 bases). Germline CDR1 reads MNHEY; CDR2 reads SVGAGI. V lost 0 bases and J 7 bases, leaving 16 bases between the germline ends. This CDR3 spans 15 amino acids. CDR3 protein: CASSYSTGDLLEQYF. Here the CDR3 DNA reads TGTGCCAGCAGTTACTCGACGGGGGACCTTCTTGAGCAGTACTTC.

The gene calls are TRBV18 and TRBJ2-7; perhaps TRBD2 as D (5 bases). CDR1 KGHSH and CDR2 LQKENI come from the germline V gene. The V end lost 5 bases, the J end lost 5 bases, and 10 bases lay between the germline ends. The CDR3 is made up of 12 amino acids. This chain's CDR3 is CASSSRTDEQYF. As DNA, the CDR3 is TGTGCCAGCTCATCAAGGACTGACGAGCAGTACTTC.

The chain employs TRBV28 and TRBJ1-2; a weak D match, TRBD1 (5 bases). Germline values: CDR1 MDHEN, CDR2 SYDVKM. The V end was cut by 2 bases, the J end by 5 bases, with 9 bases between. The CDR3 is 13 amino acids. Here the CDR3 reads CASSLSTGYGYTF. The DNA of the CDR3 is TGTGCCAGCAGTTTAAGTACAGGATATGGCTACACCTTC.

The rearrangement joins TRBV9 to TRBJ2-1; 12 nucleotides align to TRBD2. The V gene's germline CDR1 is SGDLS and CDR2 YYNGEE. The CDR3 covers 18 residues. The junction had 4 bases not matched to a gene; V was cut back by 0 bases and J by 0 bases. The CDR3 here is CASSVDGLAGSSYNEQFF. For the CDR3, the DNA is TGTGCCAGCAGCGTAGATGGACTAGCGGGGAGCTCCTACAATGAGCAGTTCTTC.

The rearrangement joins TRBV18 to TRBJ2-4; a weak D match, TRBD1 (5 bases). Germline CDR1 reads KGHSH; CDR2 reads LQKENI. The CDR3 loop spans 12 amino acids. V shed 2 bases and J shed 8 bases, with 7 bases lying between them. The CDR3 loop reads CASSPDSDIQYF. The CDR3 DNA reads TGTGCCAGCTCACCAGACAGTGACATTCAGTACTTC.

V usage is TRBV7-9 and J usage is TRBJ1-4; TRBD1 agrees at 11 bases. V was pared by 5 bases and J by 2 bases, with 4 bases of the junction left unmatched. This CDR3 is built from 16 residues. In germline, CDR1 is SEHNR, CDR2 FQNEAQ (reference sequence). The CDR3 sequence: CASSLGQGVTNEKLFF. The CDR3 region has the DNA TGTGCCAGCAGCCTGGGACAGGGGGTCACTAATGAAAAACTGTTTTTT. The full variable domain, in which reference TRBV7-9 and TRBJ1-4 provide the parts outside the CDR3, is DTGVSQNPRHKITKRGQNVTFRCDPISEHNRLYWYRQTLGQGPEFLTYFQNEAQLEKSRLLSDRFSAERPKGSFSTLEIQRTEQGDSAMYLCASSLGQGVTNEKLFFGSGTQLSVL.

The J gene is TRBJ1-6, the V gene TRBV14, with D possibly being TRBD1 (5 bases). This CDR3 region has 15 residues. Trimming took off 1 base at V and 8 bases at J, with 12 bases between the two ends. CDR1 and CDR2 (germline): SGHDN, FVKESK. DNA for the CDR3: TGTGCCAGCAGCCAAGGGGGGGGTGAGTATTCACCCCTCCACTTT. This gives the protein CASSQGGGEYSPLHF.

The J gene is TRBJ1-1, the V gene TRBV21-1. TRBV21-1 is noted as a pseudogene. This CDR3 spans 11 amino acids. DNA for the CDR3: TGTGCCAGCAGCGTAGACGGTGAAGCTTTCTTT. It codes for CASSVDGEAFF.

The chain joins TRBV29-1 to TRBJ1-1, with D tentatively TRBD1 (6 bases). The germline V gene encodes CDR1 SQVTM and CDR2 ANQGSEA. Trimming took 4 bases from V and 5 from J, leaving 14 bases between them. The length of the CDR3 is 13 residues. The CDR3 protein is CSVAGRGETEAFF. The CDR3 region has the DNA TGCAGCGTTGCGGGCAGGGGTGAAACTGAAGCTTTCTTT.

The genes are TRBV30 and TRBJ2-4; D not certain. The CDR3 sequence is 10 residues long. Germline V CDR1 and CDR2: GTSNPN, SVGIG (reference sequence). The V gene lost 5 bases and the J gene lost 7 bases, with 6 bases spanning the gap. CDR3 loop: CAWGENIQYF. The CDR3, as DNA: TGTGCCTGGGGAGAGAACATTCAGTACTTC.

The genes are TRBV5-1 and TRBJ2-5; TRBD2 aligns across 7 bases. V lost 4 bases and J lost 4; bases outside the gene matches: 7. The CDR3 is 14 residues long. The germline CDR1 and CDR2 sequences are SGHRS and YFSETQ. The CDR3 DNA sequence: TGCGCCAGCAGCCTCACTAGCGCCGGAGAGACCCAGTACTTC. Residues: CASSLTSAGETQYF.

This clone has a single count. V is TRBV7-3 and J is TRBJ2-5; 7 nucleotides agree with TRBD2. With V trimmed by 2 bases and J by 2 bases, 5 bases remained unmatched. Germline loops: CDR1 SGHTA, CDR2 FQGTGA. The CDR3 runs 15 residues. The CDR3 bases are TGTGCCAGCAGCTTAGGACTAGGAAAACAAGAGACCCAGTACTTC. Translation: CASSLGLGKQETQYF.

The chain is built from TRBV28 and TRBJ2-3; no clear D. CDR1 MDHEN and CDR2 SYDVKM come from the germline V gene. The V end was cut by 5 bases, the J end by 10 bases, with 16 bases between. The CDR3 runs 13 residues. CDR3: CASSPFSVPSQYF. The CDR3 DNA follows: TGTGCCAGCAGTCCCTTCTCGGTCCCGTCGCAGTATTTT. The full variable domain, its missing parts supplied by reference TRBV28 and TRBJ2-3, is DVKVTQSSRYLVKRTGEKVFLECVQDMDHENMFWYRQDPGLGLRLIYFSYDVKMKEKGDIPEGYSVSREKKERFSLILESASTNQTSMYLCASSPFSVPSQYFGPGTRLTVL.

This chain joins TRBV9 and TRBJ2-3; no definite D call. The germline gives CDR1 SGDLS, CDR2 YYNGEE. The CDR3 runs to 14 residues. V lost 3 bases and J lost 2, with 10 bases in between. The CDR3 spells CASSARGDTDTQYF. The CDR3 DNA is TGTGCCAGCAGCGCCCGTGGGGACACAGATACGCAGTATTTT.

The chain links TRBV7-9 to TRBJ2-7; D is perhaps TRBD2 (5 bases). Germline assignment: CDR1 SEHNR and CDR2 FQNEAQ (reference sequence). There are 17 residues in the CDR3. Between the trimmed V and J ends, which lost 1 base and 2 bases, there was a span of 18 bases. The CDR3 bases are TGTGCCAGCAGCTTAGGAAACACGGGAAGGCAGGCCTACGAGCAGTACTTC. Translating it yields CASSLGNTGRQAYEQYF.